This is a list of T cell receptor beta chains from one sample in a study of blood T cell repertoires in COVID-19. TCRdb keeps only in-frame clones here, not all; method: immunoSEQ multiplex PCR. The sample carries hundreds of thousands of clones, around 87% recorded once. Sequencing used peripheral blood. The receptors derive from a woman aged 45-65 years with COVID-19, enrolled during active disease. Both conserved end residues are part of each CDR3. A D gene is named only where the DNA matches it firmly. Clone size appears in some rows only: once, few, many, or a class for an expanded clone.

CASSLKIRGGGEKLFF,TGTGCCAGCAGCCTAAAAATCAGGGGCGGAGGTGAAAAACTGTTTTTT,TRBV5-5,NA,NA,TRBJ1-4
CASSPHPSNTEAFF,TGTGCCAGCAGCCCACACCCTTCGAACACTGAAGCTTTCTTT,TRBV7-2,NA,NA,TRBJ1-1
CASSTGTSGSYEQYF,TGTGCCAGCAGCACCGGGACTAGCGGATCCTACGAGCAGTACTTC,TRBV7-2,TRBD2,once,TRBJ2-7
CASRAIAGGPSDEQFF,TGTGCCAGCAGGGCCATAGCGGGAGGGCCGTCTGACGAGCAGTTCTTC,TRBV27,TRBD2,NA,TRBJ2-1
CASSPGSFPGANVLTF,TGCGCCAGCAGCCCTGGGAGCTTCCCTGGGGCCAACGTCCTGACTTTC,TRBV5-1,NA,NA,TRBJ2-6
CASSLEGGNEKLFF,TGCGCCAGCAGCTTGGAGGGGGGGAATGAAAAACTGTTTTTT,TRBV5-1,NA,NA,TRBJ1-4
CASSLPPGNTIYF,TGTGCCAGCAGCCTACCTCCTGGAAACACCATATATTTT,TRBV7-2,NA,many,TRBJ1-3
CASSGSGRAPNEQFF,TGTGCCAGCAGCGGTAGCGGGAGGGCGCCCAATGAGCAGTTCTTC,TRBV11-2,TRBD2,few,TRBJ2-1
CASSLTIGPAEELFF,TGTGCCAGCAGCTTAACGATTGGCCCTGCTGAGGAGCTGTTTTTT,TRBV7-3,NA,NA,TRBJ2-2
CASSFRLALTDTQYF,TGTGCCAGCAGCTTCAGGCTAGCCCTAACGGATACGCAGTATTTT,TRBV7-9,NA,NA,TRBJ2-3
CASSTRWTETQYF,TGTGCCAGCAGTACTAGATGGACAGAGACCCAGTACTTC,TRBV6-2/TRBV6-3,NA,NA,TRBJ2-5
CAWSLQGGKLFF,TGTGCCTGGAGCCTCCAGGGAGGAAAACTGTTTTTT,TRBV30,NA,NA,TRBJ1-4
CASSHRTGGPNEQYF,TGTGCCAGCAGCCACAGGACAGGGGGCCCCAACGAGCAGTACTTC,TRBV11-3,TRBD1,NA,TRBJ2-7
CASKEGGNTEAFF,TGCGCCAGCAAGGAGGGTGGGAACACTGAAGCTTTCTTT,TRBV5-1,NA,once,TRBJ1-1
CASSTAGTYNEQFF,TGTGCCAGTAGTACCGCCGGGACTTACAATGAGCAGTTCTTC,TRBV19,NA,once,TRBJ2-1
CASSPGQGASYGYTF,TGTGCCAGCAGCCCGGGACAGGGGGCGTCCTATGGCTACACCTTC,TRBV5-4,TRBD1,once,TRBJ1-2
CASSPADSYEQYF,TGTGCCAGCAGCCCAGCCGACAGCTACGAGCAGTACTTC,TRBV6-2/TRBV6-3,NA,NA,TRBJ2-7
CASSSPGVAGVETQYF,TGTGCCAGCAGCTCCCCTGGGGTGGCGGGAGTGGAGACCCAGTACTTC,TRBV7-7,TRBD2,NA,TRBJ2-5
CASSTYDREGYF,TGTGCCAGCAGCACTTACGACAGGGAAGGTTACTTC,TRBV5-6,TRBD1,NA,TRBJ1-2
CASSLARVLKRGSTDTQYF,TGCGCCAGCAGCTTGGCCAGGGTCTTGAAGCGGGGGAGCACAGATACGCAGTATTTT,TRBV5-1,TRBD2,NA,TRBJ2-3
CASSLGGSYNEQFF,TGCGCCAGCAGCTTGGGCGGGTCCTACAATGAGCAGTTCTTC,TRBV5-1,NA,NA,TRBJ2-1
CASSQMTGRNTEAFF,TGTGCCAGCAGCCAAATGACAGGGAGGAACACTGAAGCTTTCTTT,TRBV5-5,TRBD1,NA,TRBJ1-1
CASSLAGSGRAGETQYF,TGCGCCAGCAGCTTGGCCGGAAGCGGGAGGGCCGGGGAGACCCAGTACTTC,TRBV5-1,TRBD2,NA,TRBJ2-5
CSVAVEAGNQPQHF,TGCAGCGTTGCTGTCGAGGCAGGCAATCAGCCCCAGCATTTT,TRBV29-1,NA,NA,TRBJ1-5